This T cell receptor beta chain was found in a study of blood T cell repertoires in COVID-19. Study-wide context: Donors in the United States, Italy and Spain gave samples during acute or convalescent COVID-19. PBMCs, B-cell-depleted T cells, or T cells were the source of the cDNA or gDNA that made up the material.

This clone was counted a few times. Per the study methods: Amplified reference gene primers provided the basis for estimating nucleated cell counts. This table comes from immunoSEQ multiplex PCR, and its TCRdb copy is limited to in-frame clones, with some not included. That table gives V, J and clone size, and the DNA gave D and trimming. The profile shows about 100,000 clones, around nine tenths of them singletons. The receptor was isolated from a human donor in a cohort sampled during active COVID-19. Sequencing was carried out using peripheral blood.

The CDR3 sequence: CAWSSTAYGYTF. Written as DNA, the CDR3 is TGTGCCTGGAGTTCGACAGCCTACGGCTACACCTTC. The V gene is TRBV30, the J gene TRBJ1-2, with D possibly matching TRBD1 (5 bases). CDR3 length equals 12 residues. Trimming took off 2 bases at V and 8 bases at J, with 12 bases between the two ends. Germline V lookup: CDR1 GTSNPN, CDR2 SVGIG (reference sequence).